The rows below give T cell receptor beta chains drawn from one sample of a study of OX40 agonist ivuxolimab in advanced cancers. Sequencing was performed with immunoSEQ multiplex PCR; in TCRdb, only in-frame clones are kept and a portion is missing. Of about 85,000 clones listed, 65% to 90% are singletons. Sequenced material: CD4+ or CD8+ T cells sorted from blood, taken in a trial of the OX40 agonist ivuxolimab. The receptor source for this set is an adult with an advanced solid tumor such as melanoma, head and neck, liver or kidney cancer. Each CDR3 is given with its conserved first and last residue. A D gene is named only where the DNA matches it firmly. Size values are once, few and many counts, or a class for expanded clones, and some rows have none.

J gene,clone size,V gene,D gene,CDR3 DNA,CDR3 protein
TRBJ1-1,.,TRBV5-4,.,TGTGCCAGCAGCTTGGGGACAACGAACACTGAAGCTTTCTTT,CASSLGTTNTEAFF
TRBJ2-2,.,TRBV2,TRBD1,TGTGCCAGCAGTGGACAGGGGGTCACCGGGGAGCTGTTTTTT,CASSGQGVTGELFF
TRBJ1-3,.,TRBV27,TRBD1,TGTGCCAGCAGTCCAGGGGGCTCTGGAAACACCATATATTTT,CASSPGGSGNTIYF
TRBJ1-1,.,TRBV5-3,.,TGTGCCAGAAGCTCCTCTCTCCCAATAGTCAGGGGCGAGGACACTGAAGCTTTCTTT,CARSSSLPIVRGEDTEAFF
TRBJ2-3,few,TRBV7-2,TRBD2,TGTGCCAGCAGCTTACTGGGGGGGACTAACACAGATACGCAGTATTTT,CASSLLGGTNTDTQYF
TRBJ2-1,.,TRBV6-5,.,TGTGCCAGCAGGCGCACAGGGGAGGGGTACAATGAGCAGTTCTTC,CASRRTGEGYNEQFF
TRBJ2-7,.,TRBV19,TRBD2,TGTGCCAGTACTCCGGGGACTAGCGGGTCCTACGAGCAGTACTTC,CASTPGTSGSYEQYF
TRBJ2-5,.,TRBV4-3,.,TGCGCCAGCAGCCAAGATCTCCGACAAGAGACCCAGTACTTC,CASSQDLRQETQYF
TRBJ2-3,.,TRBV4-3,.,TGCGCCAGCAGCCAAAATACAGATACGCAGTATTTT,CASSQNTDTQYF
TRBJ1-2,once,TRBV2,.,TGTGCCAGCAGTGAAATGGGGAGGTTACCCTATGGCTACACCTTC,CASSEMGRLPYGYTF
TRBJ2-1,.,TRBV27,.,TGTGCCAGCAGTTTTGGAGGGGGGGCGTACAATGAGCAGTTCTTC,CASSFGGGAYNEQFF
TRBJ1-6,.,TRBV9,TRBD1,TGTGCCAGCAGCGTCAGGGACAGGGATAATTCACCCCTCCACTTT,CASSVRDRDNSPLHF
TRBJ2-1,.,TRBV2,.,TGTGCCAGCAGTGAATTAGGTTACAATGAGCAGTTCTTC,CASSELGYNEQFF
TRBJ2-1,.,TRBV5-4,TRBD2,TGTGCCAGCAGCCCAGGGACTAGCGGGGGGCTCCACAATGAGCAGTTCTTC,CASSPGTSGGLHNEQFF